One sample yielded the 6 T cell receptor beta chains listed below, sequenced in a study of T cell responses to AZD1222 COVID-19 vaccine. TCRdb's copy holds only in-frame clones and misses some; the assay was immunoSEQ multiplex PCR. The repertoire has about 100,000 clones, 88% of them found once; the top ten carry under 2%. The sample was peripheral blood, taken on day 0 of AZD1222 vaccination. Receptor source: an adult in good health.

The V gene is TRBV4-2, the J gene TRBJ2-1, with 7 nucleotides matching TRBD2. Germline V lookup: CDR1 LGHNA, CDR2 YNFKEQ. V trimming: 7 bases; J trimming: 3 bases; junction bases outside the gene matches: 9. The CDR3 loop spans 15 amino acids. The CDR3 DNA is TGTGCCAGCACCCCTAGCGGCGGAAACTACAATGAGCAGTTCTTC. This sequence encodes CASTPSGGNYNEQFF.

This rearrangement joins TRBV27 to TRBJ1-4, with a weak D call TRBD1 (5 bases). V was cut by 5 bases and J by 4 bases, with 8 bases left in between. CDR3 length equals 13 residues. The germline V gene encodes CDR1 MNHEY and CDR2 SMNVEV (reference sequence). The CDR3 loop is CASSGGSNEKLFF. The CDR3 DNA reads as TGTGCCAGCAGTGGGGGAAGTAATGAAAAACTGTTTTTT.

The J gene is TRBJ2-1, the V gene TRBV10-1; D assignment may be TRBD1 or TRBD2 (5 bases each). CDR3 length: 17 residues. CDR1 is WNHNN and CDR2 is SYGVQD in the germline V gene (reference sequence). V was pared by 0 bases and J by 2 bases, with 14 bases between. The CDR3 is CASSESGVQAAYNEQFF. CDR3 nucleotides: TGCGCCAGCAGTGAGTCGGGGGTTCAGGCCGCCTACAATGAGCAGTTCTTC.

This rearrangement joins TRBV29-1 to TRBJ2-1; maybe TRBD2 (6 bases). This CDR3 has 20 residues. CDR1 and CDR2 from the germline V gene are SQVTM and ANQGSEA. Trimming left V 0 bases short and J 3 bases short, with 27 bases between. CDR3 protein: CSVEDESTTLANLYYNEQFF. CDR3 sequence (DNA): TGCAGCGTTGAAGATGAGTCCACCACACTAGCCAACCTGTACTACAATGAGCAGTTCTTC.

This clone showed up just once. The chain is built from TRBV27 and TRBJ1-5, with 7 bases identical to TRBD1. The V and J ends lost 7 bases and 4 bases, in that order; junction bases with no gene match: 13. CDR1 is MNHEY and CDR2 is SMNVEV in the germline V gene (reference sequence). This CDR3 is 16 amino acids long. In DNA form, the CDR3 reads TGTGCCAGCACCTCCTCGGGAGGGGGCCTAAATCAGCCCCAGCATTTT. This translates into CASTSSGGGLNQPQHF.

The CDR3 is CASTSTGTTEAFF. Written as DNA, the CDR3 is TGTGCCAGCACCAGTACAGGGACCACTGAAGCTTTCTTT. The chain couples TRBV12-3 or TRBV12-4 to TRBJ1-1; D might be TRBD1 (6 bases). The CDR3 is 13 residues long. V dropped 7 bases and J dropped 4 bases, with 13 bases sitting between them.